A single sample gave rise to the 9 T cell receptor beta chains below, sequenced in a study of blood T cell repertoires in COVID-19. Generated by immunoSEQ multiplex PCR, the TCRdb table keeps only in-frame clones and is missing some. This table has about 60,000 clones, approximately 88% appearing once. The sequenced sample was peripheral blood. Receptors originate from a man in his sixties or seventies with active COVID-19.

The CDR3 region has the DNA TGTGCCAGCAGCCCCCAGGGACTAGCGGGAGGGGGGCAGTTCTTC. This gives the protein CASSPQGLAGGGQFF. The gene calls are TRBV3-1 (or the pseudogene TRBV3-2) and TRBJ2-1; 16 bases align to TRBD2. J lost 12 bases, V lost 4 bases, and 6 bases had no gene match. CDR3 length equals 15 residues. Germline V CDR1 and CDR2: LGHDT, YNNKEL (reference sequence).

The chain combines TRBV24-1 with TRBJ2-2; no clear D. Trimming cost V 9 bases and J 3 bases, with 13 bases left between them. This CDR3 is built from 14 residues. Germline V gene data show CDR1 as KGHDR and CDR2 as SFDVKD. CDR3 amino acids: CATGASVDTGELFF. The CDR3 DNA sequence: TGTGCCACCGGAGCGTCCGTAGACACCGGGGAGCTGTTTTTT.

This chain uses TRBV18 with TRBJ2-5; 7 bases are a match to TRBD2. CDR3 length: 14 amino acids. V lost 2 bases and J lost 5; bases outside the gene matches: 5. Germline lookup yields CDR1 KGHSH and CDR2 LQKENI. The chain's CDR3 is CASSPAGDHETQYF. The CDR3 DNA follows: TGTGCCAGCTCACCAGCGGGAGATCACGAGACCCAGTACTTC. The entire variable domain, with the rest obtained from reference TRBV18 and TRBJ2-5, is as follows: NAGVMQNPRHLVRRRGQEARLRCSPMKGHSHVYWYRQLPEEGLKFMVYLQKENIIDESGMPKERFSAEFPKEGPSILRIQQVVRGDSAAYFCASSPAGDHETQYFGPGTRLLVL.

The chain recombines TRBV5-6 with TRBJ1-5; the D gene is possibly TRBD1 (5 bases). The CDR3 extends over 15 amino acids. Germline V gene data show CDR1 as SGHDT and CDR2 as YYEEEE. Trimming stripped 0 bases from V and 3 bases from J, with 10 bases between. This CDR3 reads CASSLGGGANQPQHF. The CDR3 DNA reads as TGTGCCAGCAGCTTGGGAGGAGGGGCCAATCAGCCCCAGCATTTT.

J is TRBJ1-4 and V is TRBV7-2, with TRBD1 matching 8 bases. Looked up from germline, CDR1 is SGHTA and CDR2 is FQGNSA. The CDR3 is made up of 15 amino acids. The trim removed 5 bases at V and 4 bases at J, leaving 6 bases unmatched. For the CDR3, the DNA is TGTGCCAGCAGCAATGGACAGGGATATAATGAAAAACTGTTTTTT. Translation gives CASSNGQGYNEKLFF.

The chain couples TRBV12-3 or TRBV12-4 to TRBJ1-1; possible D gene TRBD1, 6 bases. V was cut by 6 bases and J by 6 bases, with 14 bases left in between. CDR3 size: 13 residues. This chain's CDR3 is CASRKQGLAEAFF. DNA of the CDR3: TGTGCCAGCAGGAAGCAGGGGCTCGCTGAAGCTTTCTTT.

The rearrangement links TRBV7-8 to TRBJ2-1; D is uncertain. V dropped 0 bases and J dropped 0 bases, with 9 bases sitting between them. Germline V gene sequence: CDR1 SGHVS, CDR2 FQNEAQ. CDR3 size: 16 residues. This chain's CDR3 is CASSLALWSSYNEQFF. The CDR3 DNA is TGTGCCAGCAGCTTAGCGCTCTGGAGCTCCTACAATGAGCAGTTCTTC.

This chain uses TRBV7-9 with TRBJ2-3, with 7 bases fitting TRBD2. This CDR3 has 14 residues. From germline, CDR1 is SEHNR and CDR2 FQNEAQ (reference sequence). V gave up 1 base and J gave up 6 bases; unmatched junction bases: 4. The CDR3 coding sequence is TGTGCCAGCAGCTTAGTGCGGGAGTGGGATACGCAGTATTTT. Protein: CASSLVREWDTQYF. Together with reference TRBV7-9 and TRBJ2-3, the CDR3 gives the full variable domain: DTGVSQNPRHKITKRGQNVTFRCDPISEHNRLYWYRQTLGQGPEFLTYFQNEAQLEKSRLLSDRFSAERPKGSFSTLEIQRTEQGDSAMYLCASSLVREWDTQYFGPGTRLTVL.

The rearrangement links TRBV5-1 to TRBJ2-7; D gene ambiguous. This CDR3 region has 11 residues. Germline CDR1 and CDR2: SGHRS and YFSETQ. V was trimmed by 0 bases and J by 5 bases, leaving 3 bases between them. CDR3: CASSLGDEQYF. CDR3 DNA: TGCGCCAGCAGCTTGGGAGACGAGCAGTACTTC.